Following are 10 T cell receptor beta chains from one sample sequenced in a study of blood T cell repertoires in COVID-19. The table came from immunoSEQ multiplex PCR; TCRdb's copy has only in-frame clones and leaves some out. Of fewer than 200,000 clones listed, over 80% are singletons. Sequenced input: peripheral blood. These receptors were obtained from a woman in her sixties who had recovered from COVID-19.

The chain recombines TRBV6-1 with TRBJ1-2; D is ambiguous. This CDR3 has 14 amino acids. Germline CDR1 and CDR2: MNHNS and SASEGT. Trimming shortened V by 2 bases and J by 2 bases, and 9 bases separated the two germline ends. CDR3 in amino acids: CASSETRTNYGYTF. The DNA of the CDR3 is TGTGCCAGCAGTGAAACCAGAACGAACTATGGCTACACCTTC.

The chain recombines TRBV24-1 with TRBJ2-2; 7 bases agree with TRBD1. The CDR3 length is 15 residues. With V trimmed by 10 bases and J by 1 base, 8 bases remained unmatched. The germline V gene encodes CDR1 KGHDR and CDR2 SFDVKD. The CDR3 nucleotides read TGTGCCACAGCCACAGGGGATTGGAACACCGGGGAGCTGTTTTTT. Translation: CATATGDWNTGELFF.

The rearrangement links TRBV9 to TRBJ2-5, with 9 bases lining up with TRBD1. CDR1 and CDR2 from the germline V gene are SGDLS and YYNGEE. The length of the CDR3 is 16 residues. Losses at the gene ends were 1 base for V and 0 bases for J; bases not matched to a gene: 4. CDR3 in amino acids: CASSVIGTGNQETQYF. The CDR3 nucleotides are TGTGCCAGCAGCGTAATAGGGACAGGGAACCAAGAGACCCAGTACTTC.

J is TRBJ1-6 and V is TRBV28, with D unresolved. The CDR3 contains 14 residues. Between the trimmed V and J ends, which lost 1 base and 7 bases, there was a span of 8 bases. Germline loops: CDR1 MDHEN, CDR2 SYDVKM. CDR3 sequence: CASSLYRENSPLHF. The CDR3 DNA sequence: TGTGCCAGCAGTTTATATCGGGAGAATTCACCCCTCCACTTT.

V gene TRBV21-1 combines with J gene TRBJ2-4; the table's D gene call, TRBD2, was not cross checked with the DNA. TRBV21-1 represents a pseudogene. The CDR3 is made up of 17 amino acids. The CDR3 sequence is CASSKVGGNGPGEIQYF. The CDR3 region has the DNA TGTGCCAGCAGCAAAGTGGGCGGGAACGGACCGGGAGAGATTCAGTACTTC.

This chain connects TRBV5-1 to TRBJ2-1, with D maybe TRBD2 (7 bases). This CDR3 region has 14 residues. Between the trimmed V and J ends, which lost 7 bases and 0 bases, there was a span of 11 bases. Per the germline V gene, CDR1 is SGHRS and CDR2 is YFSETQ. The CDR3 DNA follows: TGCGCCAGCGGGGGCGGGGGCTCCTACAATGAGCAGTTCTTC. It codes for CASGGGGSYNEQFF.

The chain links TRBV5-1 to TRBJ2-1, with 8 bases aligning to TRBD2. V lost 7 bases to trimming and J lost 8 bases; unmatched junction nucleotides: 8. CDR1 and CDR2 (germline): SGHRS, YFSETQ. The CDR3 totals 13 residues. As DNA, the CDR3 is TGCGCCAGCCAAGCGGGGGCCTGGGATGAGCAGTTCTTC. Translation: CASQAGAWDEQFF.

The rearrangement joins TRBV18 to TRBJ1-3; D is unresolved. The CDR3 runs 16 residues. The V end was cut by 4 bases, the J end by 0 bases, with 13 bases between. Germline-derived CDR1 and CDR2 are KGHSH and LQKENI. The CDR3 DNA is TGTGCCAGCTCACGCGAGGGCCAGGTCTCTGGAAACACCATATATTTT. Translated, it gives CASSREGQVSGNTIYF.

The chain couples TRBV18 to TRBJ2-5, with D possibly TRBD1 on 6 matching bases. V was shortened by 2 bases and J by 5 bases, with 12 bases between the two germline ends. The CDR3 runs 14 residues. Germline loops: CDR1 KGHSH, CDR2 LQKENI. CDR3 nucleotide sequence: TGTGCCAGCTCACCAACAGGGAAGAGGGAGACCCAGTACTTC. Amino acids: CASSPTGKRETQYF. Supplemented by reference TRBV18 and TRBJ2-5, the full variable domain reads NAGVMQNPRHLVRRRGQEARLRCSPMKGHSHVYWYRQLPEEGLKFMVYLQKENIIDESGMPKERFSAEFPKEGPSILRIQQVVRGDSAAYFCASSPTGKRETQYFGPGTRLLVL.

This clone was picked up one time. CDR3 sequence reads: CASSFDRDPYGYTF. DNA for the CDR3: TGCGCCAGCAGTTTTGACAGGGATCCATATGGCTACACCTTC. The rearrangement links TRBV5-1 to TRBJ1-2; TRBD1 matches 7 bases. Unmatched junction bases numbered 9, after V lost 5 bases and J lost 5 bases. The length of the CDR3 is 14 residues. The germline V gene encodes CDR1 SGHRS and CDR2 YFSETQ.